The 10 T cell receptor beta chains in this list originate from one sample, sequenced in a study of T cell responses to AZD1222 COVID-19 vaccine. Produced via immunoSEQ multiplex PCR; TCRdb's table is partial and in-frame only. This sample has approximately 150,000 clones, with 80% to 95% found just once. The sequenced sample was peripheral blood, obtained on day 0 of AZD1222 vaccination. The receptors here all came from an adult in good health.

The chain combines TRBV4-3 with TRBJ2-6, with D perhaps being TRBD1 or TRBD2 (5 bases each). The CDR3 runs to 19 residues. V gave up 2 bases and J gave up 0 bases, with 17 bases separating them. CDR1 and CDR2 from the germline V gene are LGHNA and YSLEER. This CDR3 is CASSQSTVPGLSGANVLTF. CDR3 DNA sequence: TGCGCCAGCAGCCAATCGACAGTTCCAGGACTCTCTGGGGCCAACGTCCTGACTTTC.

The gene calls are TRBV7-8 and TRBJ1-3; D is unresolved. The CDR3 loop spans 17 amino acids. Germline CDR1 reads SGHVS; CDR2 reads FQNEAQ. V lost 0 bases and J 0 bases, leaving 12 bases between the germline ends. For the CDR3, the DNA is TGTGCCAGCAGCTTAGCGCTGCCGGTCAACTCTGGAAACACCATATATTTT. It is translated as CASSLALPVNSGNTIYF. Complete variable domain (other parts from reference TRBV7-8 and TRBJ1-3): GAGVSQSPRYKVAKRGQDVALRCDPISGHVSLFWYQQALGQGPEFLTYFQNEAQLDKSGLPSDRFFAERPEGSVSTLKIQRTQQEDSAVYLCASSLALPVNSGNTIYFGEGSWLTVV.

The chain links TRBV6-5 to TRBJ1-2; D gene uncertain. CDR3 size: 14 residues. The germline CDR1 and CDR2 sequences are MNHEY and SVGAGI. Trimming removed 4 bases from V and 2 bases from J, with 11 bases in between. CDR3 loop: CASSSLMGNYGYTF. CDR3 DNA sequence: TGTGCCAGCAGTTCCCTAATGGGGAACTATGGCTACACCTTC.

The chain joins TRBV11-3 to TRBJ2-1; 13 nucleotides line up with TRBD2. Trimming took 4 bases from V and 0 from J; bases not matched to a gene: 9. Germline-derived CDR1 and CDR2 are SGHNT and YENEEA. The CDR3 extends over 19 amino acids. CDR3 sequence reads: CASSSPGLAGMSSYNEQFF. Here the CDR3 DNA reads TGTGCCAGCAGCTCGCCGGGACTAGCGGGAATGAGCTCCTACAATGAGCAGTTCTTC.

V is TRBV7-3 and J is TRBJ2-4, with 9 bases matching TRBD1. The junction had 8 bases not matched to a gene; V was cut back by 5 bases and J by 6 bases. The germline V gene has CDR1 SGHTA and CDR2 FQGTGA. This CDR3 is built from 15 residues. CDR3 amino acids: CASSPDGTGLNIQYF. CDR3 nucleotide sequence: TGTGCCAGCAGCCCCGACGGGACAGGGTTAAACATTCAGTACTTC.

This CDR3 reads CASSQIGLAGGSSYEQYF. The CDR3 coding sequence is TGTGCCAGCAGCCAAATCGGACTAGCGGGAGGCTCATCCTACGAGCAGTACTTC. This chain connects TRBV4-2 to TRBJ2-7; 14 bases match TRBD2. Unmatched junction bases numbered 7, after V lost 2 bases and J lost 1 base. CDR1 LGHNA and CDR2 YNFKEQ come from the germline V gene. This CDR3 region has 18 residues.

V gene TRBV19 combines with J gene TRBJ1-2; no firm D call. This CDR3 is built from 13 residues. The V gene's germline CDR1 is LNHDA and CDR2 SQIVND (reference sequence). V was shortened by 3 bases and J by 0 bases, with 5 bases between the two germline ends. CDR3 nucleotides: TGTGCCAGTAGTATGAGGGCTAACTATGGCTACACCTTC. Translation: CASSMRANYGYTF.

The V gene is TRBV18, the J gene TRBJ1-1, with 12 nucleotides matching TRBD1. Germline CDR1 reads KGHSH; CDR2 reads LQKENI. This CDR3 comprises 14 residues. Unmatched junction bases numbered 3, after V lost 3 bases and J lost 7 bases. CDR3 nucleotides: TGTGCCAGCTCACCCGGGACAGGGGGCGATGAAGCTTTCTTT. Its protein product is CASSPGTGGDEAFF.

V is TRBV18 and J is TRBJ2-3, with TRBD2 identical over 8 bases. This CDR3 spans 16 amino acids. Germline lookup yields CDR1 KGHSH and CDR2 LQKENI. The V segment lost 3 bases and the J segment 5 bases; nucleotides outside the gene matches: 10. The CDR3 sequence: CASSPSYAGGGDTQYF. CDR3 coding DNA: TGTGCCAGCTCACCCTCCTATGCGGGAGGAGGAGATACGCAGTATTTT.

The chain couples TRBV9 to TRBJ1-4; D unclear. The germline V gene has CDR1 SGDLS and CDR2 YYNGEE. V lost 0 bases and J 5 bases, leaving 5 bases between the germline ends. The CDR3 consists of 13 residues. In DNA form, the CDR3 reads TGTGCCAGCAGCGTAGATCAAAATGAAAAACTGTTTTTT. Its protein is CASSVDQNEKLFF.